These 3 T cell receptor beta chains share one sample of origin, sequenced in a study of T-cell memory formation after mild COVID-19 (dated by TCRdb to the early 2020s). Library generation was performed with 5' RACE. Sequencer: Illumina NovaSeq 6000. The public reads were quality trimmed at Q25 with fastp and then assembled into clones with MiXCR by TCRdb, keeping productive beta chains. Rows with one shared CDR3 protein collapse into an entry with the most common genes and DNA. A total of 85,000 to 130,000 distinct CDR3 sequences appear in this sample, around 12% of them only once. The top ten clones comprise around 25% of the sample. The material sequenced was PBMCs or a T cell subset sorted from them (not recorded which). The receptor set was obtained from an adult woman who had mild COVID-19 (a few samples of this study predate the infection). The sample titles of this study are shuffled in the database, so cell type and time point are left out; the donor was told from shared clones.

This clonotype showed up just a few times. V usage is TRBV24-1 and J usage is TRBJ2-1; D remains ambiguous. V was trimmed by 0 bases and J by 10 bases, leaving 12 bases between them. Germline CDR1 reads KGHDR; CDR2 reads SFDVKD. The CDR3 runs 14 residues. CDR3 protein: CATSDLAGPREQFF. The CDR3 nucleotides read TGTGCCACCAGTGATTTGGCAGGCCCTCGGGAGCAGTTCTTC.

This clonotype was detected a few times. The CDR3 DNA sequence: TGTGCCAGCAGCTTAAGCTGGTCCGGAGGTGGCAATCAGCCCCAGCATTTT. Translating it yields CASSLSWSGGGNQPQHF. The chain combines TRBV7-2 with TRBJ1-5; D ambiguous. This CDR3 is built from 17 residues. Germline CDR1 and CDR2: SGHTA and FQGNSA. The V gene lost 2 bases and the J gene lost 2 bases, with 16 bases spanning the gap.

This sequence joins TRBV7-6 and TRBJ2-1; D unresolved. The CDR3 runs 15 residues. Trimming took off 5 bases at V and 5 bases at J, with 16 bases between the two ends. Germline V CDR1 and CDR2: SGHVS, FNYEAQ. CDR3 sequence: CASSPSQVLNNEQFF. In nucleotides, the CDR3 is TGTGCCAGCAGCCCCTCCCAGGTTTTGAACAATGAGCAGTTCTTC.